The entry below describes one T cell receptor beta chain. The antigen is undetermined. V lost 2 bases to trimming and J lost 2 bases; unmatched junction nucleotides: 4. Per germline, CDR1 DFQATT and CDR2 SNEGSKA (reference sequence). The CDR3 covers 14 residues. The entry originates in a study of CD8 T cells in ankylosing spondylitis. General study findings and limits: Within matched ankylosing spondylitis synovial fluid, disease-linked clones were reportedly significantly enriched. Earlier studies detected some motif variants in reactive arthritis synovial fluid and blood.

The TCR beta libraries were generated through quantitative 5'-RACE incorporating molecular barcodes. Using its own MiXCR run on the 5' RACE reads, TCRdb lists one record per CDR3 protein. The data show about 140,000 distinct CDR3 sequences, around 32% seen once. This TCR was sampled from a male donor with ankylosing spondylitis. The chain joins TRBV20-1 to TRBJ2-7, with 9 positions matching TRBD2. Input material: synovial fluid, either unsorted or a sorted T cell fraction (not recorded which). The CDR3 loop reads CSARQAGGPYEQYF. The CDR3 region has the DNA TGCAGTGCTAGACAAGCGGGGGGCCCCTACGAGCAGTACTTC.